These T cell receptor beta chains were read from a single sample in a study of T cell responses to AZD1222 COVID-19 vaccine. Clones were read by immunoSEQ multiplex PCR, and TCRdb kept only the in-frame ones, dropping some. This table holds 140,000 or so clones, 70% to 90% found once. The sample was peripheral blood, taken 28 days after the second AZD1222 dose. These TCRs come from an adult who received the AZD1222 COVID-19 vaccine. Both conserved end residues are trimmed from each CDR3. Each record gives: V gene, CDR3 protein.

v_call: TRBV5-4
cdr3_aa: ASSLVGETQY

v_call: TRBV29-1
cdr3_aa: SVFGKGGDTEAF

v_call: TRBV28
cdr3_aa: ASSLLDDGTLGEQY

v_call: TRBV28
cdr3_aa: ASSFRGPRSGNTIY

v_call: TRBV3-1/TRBV3-2
cdr3_aa: ASSQGVLSTYEQY

v_call: TRBV19
cdr3_aa: ASTLSRGLKANEKLF

v_call: TRBV20-1
cdr3_aa: SVTQGDEQY

v_call: TRBV4-1
cdr3_aa: ASSQDLLPRTEAF

v_call: TRBV28
cdr3_aa: ATTYLGQGWDQPQH

v_call: TRBV3-1/TRBV3-2
cdr3_aa: ASTGGGGNSPLH

v_call: TRBV6-5
cdr3_aa: ASSYTGGKPYEQY

v_call: TRBV11-2
cdr3_aa: ASSSNIGEQF

v_call: TRBV5-1
cdr3_aa: ASSLTENSPLH

v_call: TRBV5-6
cdr3_aa: ASSFGTADSPLH

v_call: TRBV9
cdr3_aa: ASSVGQGHTIY

v_call: TRBV19
cdr3_aa: ASSPRAGTGAILGEQY

v_call: TRBV28
cdr3_aa: ASSSASRSRLMY

v_call: TRBV27
cdr3_aa: ASSFGAGSPLH

v_call: TRBV5-1
cdr3_aa: ASSLGTSGITDTQY